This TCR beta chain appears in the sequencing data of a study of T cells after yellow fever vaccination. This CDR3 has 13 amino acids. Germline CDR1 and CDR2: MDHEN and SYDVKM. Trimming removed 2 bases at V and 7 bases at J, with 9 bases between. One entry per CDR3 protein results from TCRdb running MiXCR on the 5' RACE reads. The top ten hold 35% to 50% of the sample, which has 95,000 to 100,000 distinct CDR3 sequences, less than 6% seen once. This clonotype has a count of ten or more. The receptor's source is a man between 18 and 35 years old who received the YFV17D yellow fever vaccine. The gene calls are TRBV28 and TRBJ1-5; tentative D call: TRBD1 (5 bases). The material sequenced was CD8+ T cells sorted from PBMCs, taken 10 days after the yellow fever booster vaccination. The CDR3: CASSLQGGQPQHF. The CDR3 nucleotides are TGTGCCAGCAGTTTACAGGGAGGACAGCCCCAGCATTTT.